These T cell receptor beta chains were read from a single sample in a study of response to subunit inactivated influenza vaccine. TCRdb called the RT-PCR reads again in MiXCR, with one record for every CDR3 protein. The sample yields more than 400,000 distinct CDR3 sequences, 9.5% to 13% seen once. Sequencing used PBMCs from blood, obtained more than 35 days after vaccination. The receptors were sampled from a man aged 50 or older who received an inactivated influenza vaccine. Both conserved end residues are part of each CDR3. The order of the fields is J gene, D gene, clone size, V gene, CDR3 DNA, CDR3 protein. D genes are given only for firm matches. The size of a clone is reported for some rows only, either as once, few or many, or as a class for expanded clones.

TRBJ2-5,NA,NA,TRBV12-3/TRBV12-4,TGTGCCAGCAGCTCGCCCCAAGGGACCCAGTACTTC,CASSSPQGTQYF
TRBJ1-1,NA,NA,TRBV6-5,TGTGCCAGCCGAGGTTGGGGCACTGAAGCTTTCTTT,CASRGWGTEAFF
TRBJ2-5,NA,few,TRBV5-5,TGTGCCAGCAGCTTTCGGCCAGGAGGGGAGACCCAGTACTTC,CASSFRPGGETQYF
TRBJ2-3,NA,few,TRBV7-9,TGTGCCAGCAGCCCGACTAGGATCGCCACAGATACGCAGTATTTT,CASSPTRIATDTQYF
TRBJ1-2,NA,many,TRBV7-2,TGTGCCAGCAGCTTAGTAACAGGCGGAGGCTATGGCTACACCTTC,CASSLVTGGGYGYTF
TRBJ2-1,NA,few,TRBV15,TGTGCCACCAGCAGAGATTTTGTTAGCTCCTACAATGAGCAGTTCTTC,CATSRDFVSSYNEQFF
TRBJ2-1,NA,few,TRBV7-9,TGTGCCAGCAGCCCCAGGACTACCCCTGTAGAGCAGTTCTTC,CASSPRTTPVEQFF
TRBJ1-4,NA,few,TRBV6-5,TGTGCCAGCAGTTACTCTGTCCGCTCCGAAAAACTGTTTTTT,CASSYSVRSEKLFF
TRBJ1-1,NA,many,TRBV20-1,TGCAGTGCTAGAGATGGCGTTACCGGGGTTTACACTGAAGCTTTCTTT,CSARDGVTGVYTEAFF
TRBJ2-1,TRBD1,NA,TRBV15,TGTGCCACCAGCAGAGATAGACAGGGGTCCTACAATGAGCAGTTCTTC,CATSRDRQGSYNEQFF
TRBJ2-3,NA,many,TRBV11-2,TGTGCCAGCAGCCAGATAGGGTCTAGCACAGATACGCAGTATTTT,CASSQIGSSTDTQYF
TRBJ2-4,NA,NA,TRBV11-2,TGTGCCAGCAGCTTAGATCAGTGGCAGGATCCGGTCAAAAACATTCAGTACTTC,CASSLDQWQDPVKNIQYF
TRBJ2-1,NA,few,TRBV6-2/TRBV6-3,TGTGCCAGCAGTCCCCGTCTATGGAATGAGCAGTTCTTC,CASSPRLWNEQFF
TRBJ1-2,NA,few,TRBV21-1,TGTGCCAGCAGCGGACAGGGAGGTTCTAAAGGCTACACCTTC,CASSGQGGSKGYTF
TRBJ2-1,TRBD2,few,TRBV6-2/TRBV6-3,TGTGCCAGCAGCTCCCGAGACAGACTTTTAGCGGGATCGCAGTACAATGAGCAGTTCTTC,CASSSRDRLLAGSQYNEQFF
TRBJ2-7,NA,NA,TRBV3-1,TGTGCCAGCAGCCAAGCCCCCGGGTTACCCTACGAGCAGTACTTC,CASSQAPGLPYEQYF
TRBJ2-2,NA,few,TRBV25-1,TGTGCCAGCAGTGAATATAGGAACACCGGGGAGCTGTTTTTT,CASSEYRNTGELFF
TRBJ1-5,TRBD1,NA,TRBV6-2/TRBV6-3,TGTGCCAGCAGTCAGACAGGGGGGGCTCAGCCCCAGCATTTT,CASSQTGGAQPQHF
TRBJ2-7,NA,few,TRBV6-5,TGTGCCAGCAGTTACTCGCGTATTGGCATATCCTACGAGCAGTACTTC,CASSYSRIGISYEQYF
TRBJ1-5,NA,NA,TRBV7-8,TGTGCCAGCAGCCTGGACCGGCCGAGTAACAATCAGCCCCAGCATTTT,CASSLDRPSNNQPQHF
TRBJ2-5,NA,NA,TRBV20-1,TGCAGTGCTAGACTCTTAGCGGAAGAGACCCAGTACTTC,CSARLLAEETQYF
TRBJ2-7,NA,many,TRBV7-2,TGTGCCAGCAGCCCCCAGGTGAGGGACATCTCCTACGAGCAGTACTTC,CASSPQVRDISYEQYF
TRBJ2-5,TRBD2,NA,TRBV6-2/TRBV6-3,TGTGCCAGCAGTTTTCGGACTAGAGGGGAGACCCAGTACTTC,CASSFRTRGETQYF
TRBJ2-1,TRBD2,many,TRBV15,TGTGCCACCAGCAGAAGACTAGCGGGAGGTCTTAGGAATGAGCAGTTCTTC,CATSRRLAGGLRNEQFF
TRBJ1-1,TRBD1,few,TRBV27,TGTGCCAGCAGTCCGGGACGGGACAGGGTAAAGAACACTGAAGCTTTCTTT,CASSPGRDRVKNTEAFF
TRBJ2-7,NA,few,TRBV6-2/TRBV6-3,TGTGCCAGCAGTTACGGACCCGATAGCTCCTACGAGCAGTACTTC,CASSYGPDSSYEQYF
TRBJ2-7,TRBD1,NA,TRBV12-3/TRBV12-4,TGTGCCAGCAGTTTAGCGACAGGGGGTAGGAACGAGCAGTACTTC,CASSLATGGRNEQYF
TRBJ2-3,NA,many,TRBV27,TGTGCCAGCAGCCCCCTGAGCACAGATACGCAGTATTTT,CASSPLSTDTQYF
TRBJ2-2,NA,NA,TRBV4-3,TGCGCCAGCAGCCAAGCTACTAAAGCCGGGGAGCTGTTTTTT,CASSQATKAGELFF
TRBJ2-3,TRBD1,few,TRBV20-1,TGCAGTGCAAACCCCCAGGGGGCTTGGGCAGATACGCAGTATTTT,CSANPQGAWADTQYF
TRBJ2-1,NA,NA,TRBV9,TGTGCCAGCAGCGTAGGGGCAGGGGTTCACAATGAGCAGTTCTTC,CASSVGAGVHNEQFF
TRBJ1-1,NA,many,TRBV12-3/TRBV12-4,TGTGCCAGCAGTTTGGGCGGGGGGCATGGGACTGAAGCTTTCTTT,CASSLGGGHGTEAFF
TRBJ2-2,NA,NA,TRBV12-3/TRBV12-4,TGTGCCAGCAGTTTGAGGTCCTCGGGTACCGGGGAGCTGTTTTTT,CASSLRSSGTGELFF
TRBJ2-7,TRBD2,few,TRBV20-1,TGCAGTGCGGCCGCGCGCACTAGCGCCTACGAGCAGTACTTC,CSAAARTSAYEQYF
TRBJ2-6,NA,NA,TRBV7-9,TGTGCCCTAAACCCCCGGGGTTCTGGGGCCAACGTCCTGACTTTC,CALNPRGSGANVLTF
TRBJ2-3,TRBD1,few,TRBV29-1,TGCAGCACCAGCCCCGGGACAGTACGCACAGATACGCAGTATTTT,CSTSPGTVRTDTQYF
TRBJ1-2,TRBD1,many,TRBV29-1,TGCAGCGCACAGGAAGTTACAGGGGCTGGCTACACCTTC,CSAQEVTGAGYTF
TRBJ1-2,TRBD1,few,TRBV29-1,TGCAGCGTTCCAGGGGGAAATGGCTACACCTTC,CSVPGGNGYTF
TRBJ2-7,NA,few,TRBV7-2,TGTGCCAGCAGCCTTGGGACTCCCGAGCAGTACTTC,CASSLGTPEQYF
TRBJ2-1,TRBD1,many,TRBV12-3/TRBV12-4,TGTGCCAGCAGTTTGGGACAGGTCATCAAGTTCTTC,CASSLGQVIKFF
TRBJ2-2,TRBD2,NA,TRBV6-5,TGTGCCAGCAGTTACGGGACTAGCGGGGGGCGAACCGGGGAGCTGTTTTTT,CASSYGTSGGRTGELFF
TRBJ1-1,NA,few,TRBV3-1,TGTGCCAGCAGCCAAGATCTGTATCCGGGCACTGAAGCTTTCTTT,CASSQDLYPGTEAFF
TRBJ2-5,TRBD1,NA,TRBV4-3,TGCGCCAGCAGCCAAGATCACAGGGGGCGCTTCCAAGAGACCCAGTACTTC,CASSQDHRGRFQETQYF
TRBJ2-6,NA,NA,TRBV4-3,TGCGCCAGCAGCCGAACTACAGGGTTTCAGGCTGGGGCCAACGTCCTGACTTTC,CASSRTTGFQAGANVLTF
TRBJ2-5,NA,NA,TRBV27,TGTGCCAGCAGTTACCCCATCGATGTGGTAGCGAGAGGGGAAGAGACCCAGTACTTC,CASSYPIDVVARGEETQYF
TRBJ2-3,NA,many,TRBV12-3/TRBV12-4,TGTGCCAGCAGGGGGACTTCAGATACGCAGTATTTT,CASRGTSDTQYF
TRBJ2-1,TRBD1,NA,TRBV29-1,TGCAGCGTTGAAGGGACAGGGGGCGCGGAGCAGTTCTTC,CSVEGTGGAEQFF
TRBJ2-5,NA,many,TRBV5-1,TGCGCCAGCAGCTTGGAGTCCGGGGCTTGGGAGACCCAGTACTTC,CASSLESGAWETQYF